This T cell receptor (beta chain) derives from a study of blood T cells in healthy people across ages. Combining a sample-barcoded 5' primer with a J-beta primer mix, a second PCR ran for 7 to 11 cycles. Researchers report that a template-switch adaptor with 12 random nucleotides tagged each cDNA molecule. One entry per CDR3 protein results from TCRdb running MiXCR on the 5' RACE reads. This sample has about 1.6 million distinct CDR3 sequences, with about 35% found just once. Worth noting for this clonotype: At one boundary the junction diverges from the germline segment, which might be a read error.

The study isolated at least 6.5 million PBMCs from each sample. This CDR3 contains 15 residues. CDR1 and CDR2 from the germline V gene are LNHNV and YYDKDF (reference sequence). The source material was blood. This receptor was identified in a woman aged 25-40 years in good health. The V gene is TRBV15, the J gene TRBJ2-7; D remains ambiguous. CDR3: CATSRDIQKSYKQYF. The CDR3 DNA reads TGTGCCACCAGCAGAGATATCCAGAAATCCTACAAGCAGTACTTC. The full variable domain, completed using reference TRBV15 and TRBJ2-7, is DAMVIQNPRYQVTQFGKPVTLSCSQTLNHNVMYWYQQKSSQAPKLLFHYYDKDFNNEADTPDNFQSRRPNTSFCFLDIRSPGLGDTAMYLCATSRDIQKSYKQYFGPGTRLTVT.